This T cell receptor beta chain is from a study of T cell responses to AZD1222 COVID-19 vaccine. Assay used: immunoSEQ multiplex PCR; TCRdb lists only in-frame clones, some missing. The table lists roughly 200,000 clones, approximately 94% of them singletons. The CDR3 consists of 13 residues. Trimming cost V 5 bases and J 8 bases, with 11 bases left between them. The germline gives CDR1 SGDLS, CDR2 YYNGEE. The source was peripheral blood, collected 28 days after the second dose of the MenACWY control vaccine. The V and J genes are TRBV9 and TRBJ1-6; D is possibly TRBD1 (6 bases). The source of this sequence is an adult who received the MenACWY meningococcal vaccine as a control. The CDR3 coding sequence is TGTGCCAGCAGAAGGACAGAAGATTCACCCCTCCACTTT. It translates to CASRRTEDSPLHF.